This record covers a single TCR beta chain. Which antigen it targets is not known. The sample holds no much larger clone one base away, and base qualities are not on file. Other nucleotide sequences from this sample produce the same CDR3. Using the deep immunoSEQ assay, multiplex PCR amplified TCR CDR3 regions from genomic DNA. Genomic DNA extracted from each cell subset was distributed evenly over all wells of several immunoSEQ 96-well plates, and each plate served as one replicate. For sorted subsets, each replicate PCR was loaded with 200 ng genomic DNA, equivalent to some 31,000 T cell genomes. Purified libraries were quantified with a Qubit 3.0 fluorometer, sized on a Bioanalyzer 2100, and re-quantified with the KAPA Library Quantification kit. Every immunoSEQ 96-well plate was sequenced on a separate single-read 150-cycle Illumina NextSeq 550 flow cell. The original methods were these. Because the immunoSEQ output held only junctional sequences and lacked quality scores, the filtering could not match the filtering applied to full-length reads. To assign V/J genes and CDR3, sequences were annotated using PyIR, a Python wrapper for IgBLAST v1.9, with IMGT germline references. Reads were filtered out if the reads had weak V/J assignments (E-value above 1e-6), no CDR3, stop codons, out-of-frame junctions, or ambiguous translated residues. V3J clonotypes were defined as sequences sharing the same inferred V gene, J gene, and CDR3 amino acid sequence. Percentage overlap between repertoires was computed as shared unique clonotypes divided by the size of the smaller repertoire. Three approaches were used to assess repertoire richness: RTK rarefaction, the Chao1 estimator, and Recon v2.1 estimates of unobserved clonotypes. Generation probabilities for all TCRbeta clonotypes obtained by the gDNA method from a few donors were computed using OLGA. The table comes from immuneACCESS by way of TCRdb, which keeps in-frame sequences with V and J called. Part of the clones is missing from these tables; in studies checked, under half for an unresolved V gene and the rest for unknown reasons. V and J calls and clone size follow that table, whereas D and trimming were derived from the DNA. For this sample there are approximately 87,000 clones; 60% to 80% appear just once. The top ten constitute just over 50% of the sample.

The donors were healthy, HIV-negative adults who had no recently reported acute infections or vaccinations. Every donor was a Caucasian adult living in Nashville, Tennessee, USA. CD8 memory samples consisted of magnetically selected CD45RO+ cells combined with CCR7-negative CD45RA+ effector memory (TemRA) cells. Blood was collected by leukapheresis, and PBMCs were isolated by Ficoll-Histopaque density gradient centrifugation and then cryopreserved in liquid nitrogen vapor phase. Analytical flow cytometry was used to check the purity and quantity of every magnetically sorted T cell population. Each sorted fraction had its genomic DNA isolated and then quantified by UV absorbance on a Nanodrop 2000c. The data stem from a study of shared clonotypes between healthy human individuals (dated by TCRdb to the early 2020s). About the full investigation: A couple of women and a few men aged 18 to 49 years were included in the cohort. For each donor, CD4 naive and CD4 memory were each given three plates, CD8 naive was given two plates, and CD8 memory was given one plate. Blood TCR repertoires of about five healthy adults were deeply sequenced to estimate repertoire size and the extent of clonotype sharing between individuals. To increase sequencing depth and limit assay-specific biases, TCR repertoire library preparation and sequencing were carried out by different laboratories using diverse techniques. Each donor's leukapheresis produced roughly between about 0.9 and 9.5 billion PBMCs.

The germline V gene encodes CDR1 SGHRS and CDR2 YFSETQ. The CDR3 numbers 14 residues from cysteine through phenylalanine. This entry keeps only the CDR3 DNA: 42 bases, framed from base 1. Trimming accounts for 2 bases at V and 4 bases at J, while the number of junction bases matched to no gene is 2. Beyond this particular receptor, the publication reports: When several donors were compared, the shared fraction of clonotypes was around 5% for naive CD4, about 4% for naive CD8, roughly 2.5% for memory CD4, and less than 0.5% for memory CD8. Larger estimated clonotype richness was generally found for naive subsets than for memory subsets. Pairwise subsampling indicated that sequencing depth was expected to affect the degree of clonotype sharing among donors. Only blood was sampled, and tissue TCR repertoires likely differ from those in blood. Rarefaction of sorted-subset datasets indicated incomplete sequencing despite the large sequencing depth. The genetic and exposure-history diversity represented was limited by the small number of donors. Clonotypes shared by all four sorted-subset donors showed higher generation probabilities than non-shared clonotypes.

Specimen: memory CD8+ T cells sorted from blood. The cell subset or site label, as the study defines it: CD45RO+ cells pooled with CCR7-negative TemRA cells. The sequence was obtained from a man aged 25 to 40 in good health. Rearrangement joined TRBV5-1 to TRBJ2-1, with 8 central nucleotides matching TRBD2. In nucleotides, the sequence is TGCGCCAGCAGCTTAACGGGGGGGTACAATGAGCAGTTCTTC. It translates to CASSLTGGYNEQFF. Where the CDR3 stops, the reference TRBV5-1 and TRBJ2-1 genes take over; the full variable domain is KAGVTQTPRYLIKTRGQQVTLSCSPISGHRSVSWYQQTPGQGLQFLFEYFSETQRNKGNFPGRFSGRQFSNSRSEMNVSTLELGDSALYLCASSLTGGYNEQFFGPGTRLTVL.